The 13 T cell receptor beta chains reported below all come from one sample, sequenced in a study of blood T cell repertoires in COVID-19. Clones were sequenced by immunoSEQ multiplex PCR, and TCRdb holds only the in-frame ones, with some missing. The repertoire holds about 300,000 clones, with around 86% as singletons. What was sequenced was peripheral blood. These TCRs come from a woman aged 50 to 60 with acute or convalescent COVID-19.

This clone was detected a few times. The chain joins TRBV6-5 to TRBJ1-5; 10 bases line up with TRBD1. The germline CDR1 and CDR2 sequences are MNHEY and SVGAGI. Trimming took 6 bases from V and 2 from J; bases not matched to a gene: 4. This CDR3 region has 15 residues. CDR3 nucleotides: TGTGCCAGCAGGGAGGGGACAGGGGGCAATCAGCCCCAGCATTTT. Translating gives CASREGTGGNQPQHF.

The chain links TRBV27 to TRBJ2-7, with 8 bases lining up with TRBD2. Losses at the gene ends were 9 bases for V and 0 bases for J; bases not matched to a gene: 16. The CDR3 is made up of 17 amino acids. CDR1 MNHEY and CDR2 SMNVEV come from the germline V gene (reference sequence). CDR3 sequence (DNA): TGTGCCAGTAAGTGTCCGATGCAGGGACTAGGCTCCTACGAGCAGTACTTC. Its protein is CASKCPMQGLGSYEQYF.

The chain joins TRBV30 to TRBJ2-1; TRBD2 is a possible D gene (5 bases). The CDR3 consists of 16 residues. Per the germline V gene, CDR1 is GTSNPN and CDR2 is SVGIG (reference sequence). The V gene lost 0 bases and the J gene lost 6 bases, with 18 bases spanning the gap. CDR3: CAWSVDYSLVSNEQFF. The CDR3 DNA is TGTGCCTGGAGTGTAGACTACTCCCTCGTCTCCAATGAGCAGTTCTTC.

V usage is TRBV27 and J usage is TRBJ2-4; 10 bases match TRBD1. V was pared by 6 bases and J by 7 bases, with 6 bases of the junction left unmatched. The CDR3 length is 14 residues. Looked up from germline, CDR1 is MNHEY and CDR2 is SMNVEV (reference sequence). The CDR3 region is CASRLTGGRNIQYF. The CDR3 DNA reads as TGTGCCAGCAGGCTGACAGGGGGCCGGAACATTCAGTACTTC.

The chain is built from TRBV4-1 and TRBJ1-1; the D gene is possibly TRBD1 (5 bases). Germline V gene data show CDR1 as MGHRA and CDR2 as YSYEKL. The ends were cut back, 0 bases at V and 6 bases at J, with 14 bases in the middle. CDR3 length: 15 amino acids. In nucleotides, the CDR3 is TGCGCCAGCAGCCAAGATGGGTCAGGGAGGCCTGAAGCTTTCTTT. Translating gives CASSQDGSGRPEAFF.

The chain has TRBV9 and TRBJ1-2; D unclear. Trimming removed 2 bases from V and 7 bases from J, with 18 bases in between. The CDR3 is made up of 15 amino acids. The germline V gene encodes CDR1 SGDLS and CDR2 YYNGEE. The CDR3 here is CASSVPDGTTSGYTF. The CDR3 region has the DNA TGTGCCAGCAGCGTCCCGGACGGAACCACTAGTGGCTACACCTTC. Full variable domain (rest looked up from reference TRBV9 and TRBJ1-2): DSGVTQTPKHLITATGQRVTLRCSPRSGDLSVYWYQQSLDQGLQFLIQYYNGEERAKGNILERFSAQQFPDLHSELNLSSLELGDSALYFCASSVPDGTTSGYTFGSGTRLTVV.

This sequence joins TRBV5-1 and TRBJ2-2; D is unclear. The CDR3 loop spans 15 amino acids. Trimming stripped 0 bases from V and 3 bases from J, with 9 bases between. Germline V gene lookup returns CDR1 SGHRS and CDR2 YFSETQ. The CDR3: CASSLGGSHTGELFF. CDR3 DNA sequence: TGCGCCAGCAGCTTGGGCGGCAGCCACACCGGGGAGCTGTTTTTT. Looking up the rest from reference TRBV5-1 and TRBJ2-2 gives the full variable domain: KAGVTQTPRYLIKTRGQQVTLSCSPISGHRSVSWYQQTPGQGLQFLFEYFSETQRNKGNFPGRFSGRQFSNSRSEMNVSTLELGDSALYLCASSLGGSHTGELFFGEGSRLTVL.

The J gene is TRBJ2-7, the V gene TRBV9, with TRBD2 matching 12 bases. CDR1 is SGDLS, CDR2 YYNGEE, per germline. The CDR3 sequence is 14 residues long. J gave up 5 bases and V 3 bases, and 3 bases lay outside the gene matches. The chain's CDR3 is CASSASGRVNEQYF. In DNA, the CDR3 is TGTGCCAGCAGCGCTAGCGGGAGGGTCAACGAGCAGTACTTC.

This clone was counted between two and nine times. The chain joins TRBV5-4 to TRBJ2-7; TRBD1 is a possible D gene (6 bases). Germline V gene lookup returns CDR1 SGHNT and CDR2 YYREEE (reference sequence). Between the trimmed V and J ends, which lost 4 bases and 0 bases, there was a span of 14 bases. This CDR3 comprises 15 residues. The DNA of the CDR3 is TGTGCCAGCAGCAGACAGGCGCCAAGCTCCTACGAGCAGTACTTC. Protein product: CASSRQAPSSYEQYF. The full variable domain, its missing parts supplied by reference TRBV5-4 and TRBJ2-7, is ETGVTQSPTHLIKTRGQQVTLRCSSQSGHNTVSWYQQALGQGPQFIFQYYREEENGRGNFPPRFSGLQFPNYSSELNVNALELDDSALYLCASSRQAPSSYEQYFGPGTRLTVT.

This clone came up once. The CDR3 protein is CASNSGGRGSPLHF. The CDR3 coding sequence is TGTGCCAGTAATTCCGGAGGGAGAGGCTCACCCCTCCACTTT. This chain joins TRBV6-5 and TRBJ1-6; D unclear. CDR1 and CDR2 (germline): MNHEY, SVGAGI. This CDR3 is 14 amino acids long. Deletions cut 9 bases from V and 10 bases from J, with 19 bases between.

This clone was found once. In DNA form, the CDR3 reads TGTGCCAGCAGTGAGAGCGGGAGGGTCTATGAGCAGTTCTTC. Protein sequence: CASSESGRVYEQFF. The J gene is TRBJ2-1, the V gene TRBV6-4, with 10 bases identical to TRBD2. Germline trimming cut 3 bases from V and 8 bases from J; bases unmatched to any gene: 4. CDR1 is MRHNA, CDR2 SNTAGT, per germline. This CDR3 has 14 residues.

This clone has only one observation. The CDR3 nucleotides are TGTGCCAGCAAGGAAGGAGTCGGTAACGTCTATGGCTACACCTTC. The encoded protein is CASKEGVGNVYGYTF. The chain recombines TRBV2 with TRBJ1-2; D ambiguous. The CDR3 has 15 amino acids. V lost 7 bases, J lost 4 bases, and 19 bases lay in between. Germline V gene lookup returns CDR1 SNHLY and CDR2 FYNNEI. Variable domain in full (rest from reference TRBV2 and TRBJ1-2): EPEVTQTPSHQVTQMGQEVILRCVPISNHLYFYWYRQILGQKVEFLVSFYNNEISEKSEIFDDQFSVERPDGSNFTLKIRSTKLEDSAMYFCASKEGVGNVYGYTFGSGTRLTVV.

The rearrangement links TRBV30 to TRBJ2-7; TRBD2 aligns across 7 bases. CDR1 GTSNPN and CDR2 SVGIG come from the germline V gene (reference sequence). The CDR3 contains 13 residues. V shed 6 bases, J shed 7 bases, and the junction held 12 bases outside the gene matches. The CDR3 sequence: CACWSGTTTEQYF. DNA for the CDR3: TGTGCCTGCTGGAGCGGGACGACGACGGAGCAGTACTTC.